The 19 T cell receptor beta chains listed next were all sequenced from one sample in a study of cytomegalovirus exposure and HLA in healthy donors. Use of 60 Vbeta and 13 Jbeta primers characterized the PCR. Repertoires were generated with immunoSEQ multiplex PCR, while TCRdb's copy carries only in-frame clones and drops some. The data hold approximately 150,000 clones, with roughly three quarters observed a single time. Material for sequencing was PBMCs. The receptors come from a female donor in good health and CMV-seronegative.

The chain has TRBV7-8 and TRBJ2-7; D gene uncertain. V was trimmed by 4 bases and J by 7 bases, leaving 17 bases between them. CDR3 length: 14 amino acids. Germline CDR1 SGHVS, CDR2 FQNEAQ. The CDR3 region is CASSSRSYSREQYF. The CDR3, as DNA: TGTGCCAGCAGCTCCCGAAGCTACTCGAGGGAGCAGTACTTC.

CDR3 nucleotides: TGTGCCAGCAGACGGACTAGCGGCACAGATACGCAGTATTTT. Its translation is CASRRTSGTDTQYF. The chain combines TRBV6-6 with TRBJ2-3; 9 bases agree with TRBD2. CDR3 size: 14 residues. Per germline, CDR1 MNHNY and CDR2 SVGAGI (reference sequence). V was clipped by 6 bases and J by 1 base; unmatched bases: 2.

This chain connects TRBV15 to TRBJ2-7; 7 bases are a match to TRBD1. This CDR3 spans 14 amino acids. Per germline, CDR1 LNHNV and CDR2 YYDKDF (reference sequence). With V trimmed by 3 bases and J by 3 bases, 5 bases remained unmatched. CDR3 bases: TGTGCCACCAGCAGCGGGACAGTTGTCTACGAGCAGTACTTC. Its translation: CATSSGTVVYEQYF.

CDR3 protein: CASSEHLTGGYTF. The DNA for the CDR3 is TGTGCCAGCAGTGAACACCTAACGGGGGGCTACACCTTC. The genes are TRBV2 and TRBJ1-2; D not certain. CDR3 length equals 13 residues. V shed 2 bases and J shed 8 bases, with 12 bases lying between them. Germline CDR1 SNHLY, CDR2 FYNNEI.

This chain connects TRBV4-3 to TRBJ2-6; D is unclear. Trimming took 0 bases from V and 0 from J, leaving 6 bases between them. The CDR3 covers 16 residues. Germline V gene sequence: CDR1 LGHNA, CDR2 YSLEER. The CDR3 bases are TGCGCCAGCAGCCAAGACAGACACTCTGGGGCCAACGTCCTGACTTTC. It specifies CASSQDRHSGANVLTF.

V usage is TRBV5-1 and J usage is TRBJ1-3; 7 bases match TRBD1. This CDR3 region has 16 residues. Per germline, CDR1 SGHRS and CDR2 YFSETQ. V lost 4 bases and J lost 0; bases outside the gene matches: 7. The CDR3 here is CASSTTGQSSGNTIYF. The CDR3 DNA sequence: TGCGCCAGCAGCACTACGGGACAGAGCTCTGGAAACACCATATATTTT. Based on the CDR3 plus reference TRBV5-1 and TRBJ1-3, the full variable domain is KAGVTQTPRYLIKTRGQQVTLSCSPISGHRSVSWYQQTPGQGLQFLFEYFSETQRNKGNFPGRFSGRQFSNSRSEMNVSTLELGDSALYLCASSTTGQSSGNTIYFGEGSWLTVV.

Of note for this clone: At one of its ends the junction is not consistent with the germline gene, which may arise from a read error. The V and J genes are TRBV5-4 and TRBJ2-1; 9 bases agree with TRBD2. The CDR3 is 17 amino acids. The germline V gene encodes CDR1 SGHNT and CDR2 YYREEE (reference sequence). The CDR3 DNA sequence: TGTGCCAGCAGGTTGGGCGGGGGCGGGAGGGCTCGTTATGAGCAGTTCTTC. Residues: CASRLGGGGRARYEQFF.

The chain employs TRBV5-8 and TRBJ2-7; D unclear. CDR3 length: 13 amino acids. Trimming left V 4 bases short and J 5 bases short, with 13 bases between. From germline, CDR1 is SGHTS and CDR2 YDEGEE. This chain's CDR3 is CASSPGTEDEQYF. The DNA for the CDR3 is TGTGCCAGCAGCCCCGGCACAGAAGACGAGCAGTACTTC.

The V call is TRBV5-1, the J call TRBJ2-2, with 7 bases lining up with TRBD1. V shed 5 bases and J 6 bases; nucleotides not matched to a gene: 13. The CDR3 sequence is 16 residues long. From germline, CDR1 is SGHRS and CDR2 YFSETQ. CDR3 in amino acids: CASSPNRGSTAGELFF. Written as DNA, the CDR3 is TGCGCCAGCAGTCCTAACAGGGGTTCAACGGCCGGGGAGCTGTTTTTT.

This clone has just a few counts. The rearrangement uses TRBV5-6 and TRBJ1-2, with D tentatively TRBD1 (6 bases). Germline V gene lookup returns CDR1 SGHDT and CDR2 YYEEEE. Trimming shortened V by 1 base and J by 1 base, and 8 bases separated the two germline ends. The CDR3 covers 14 residues. Here the CDR3 DNA reads TGTGCCAGCAGCTTGAGGGGGATTAACTATGGCTACACCTTC. Encoded protein: CASSLRGINYGYTF.

V is TRBV27 and J is TRBJ1-5, with a weak D call TRBD1 (5 bases). Germline-derived CDR1 and CDR2 are MNHEY and SMNVEV (reference sequence). V was pared by 1 base and J by 4 bases, with 11 bases between. The CDR3 contains 15 residues. Here the CDR3 reads CASSLWGSRNQPQHF. The CDR3 nucleotides read TGTGCCAGCAGTTTATGGGGCAGCCGAAATCAGCCCCAGCATTTT.

CDR3 sequence reads: CSARDRGEAFF. The CDR3 DNA is TGCAGTGCTAGAGATCGGGGAGAAGCTTTCTTT. V and J are TRBV20-1 and TRBJ1-1; D not certain. This CDR3 has 11 residues. Per germline, CDR1 DFQATT and CDR2 SNEGSKA (reference sequence). Deletions cut 0 bases from V and 8 bases from J, with 7 bases between.

This clone was observed once. Germline is not matched at one junction end, which may reflect a read error. The chain has TRBV6-5 and TRBJ1-2; possibly TRBD1 for D (6 bases). The CDR3 contains 14 residues. Germline CDR1 MNHEY, CDR2 SVGAGI. CDR3 in amino acids: CASSPRGSNYGYPF. The CDR3 nucleotides read TGTGCCAGCAGCCCCAGGGGTTCTAACTATGGCTACCCCTTC.

The chain carries TRBV19 and TRBJ1-4; 7 bases fit TRBD1. Germline trimming cut 10 bases from V and 4 bases from J; bases unmatched to any gene: 9. CDR1 and CDR2 (germline): LNHDA, SQIVND (reference sequence). The CDR3 runs 14 residues. The CDR3 spells CATAQGRYNEKLFF. The CDR3 DNA is TGTGCCACCGCACAGGGGCGCTATAATGAAAAACTGTTTTTT.

The genes are TRBV27 and TRBJ2-7, with TRBD2 matching over 9 bases. Germline values: CDR1 MNHEY, CDR2 SMNVEV (reference sequence). Unmatched junction bases numbered 3, after V lost 4 bases and J lost 2 bases. The CDR3 length is 14 residues. The CDR3 bases are TGTGCCAGCAGTTCGAGCGGGGGGACCTACGAGCAGTACTTC. This translates into CASSSSGGTYEQYF.

The chain has TRBV7-8 and TRBJ2-7; 8 nucleotides align to TRBD1. The V gene's germline CDR1 is SGHVS and CDR2 FQNEAQ. CDR3 length: 14 amino acids. The trim removed 5 bases at V and 1 base at J, leaving 4 bases unmatched. The CDR3 nucleotides are TGTGCCAGCAGCCGACAGGGGCTTTCCTACGAGCAGTACTTC. Protein sequence: CASSRQGLSYEQYF.

This clone was recorded only once. The CDR3 DNA is TGTGCCAGCAGTTCTTGGACTAGCGGGGGGGCAACGCAGTATTTT. Its protein product is CASSSWTSGGATQYF. The chain joins TRBV27 to TRBJ2-3; 15 nucleotides match TRBD2. With 4 bases clipped from V and 9 bases from J, the junction kept 5 bases outside the gene matches. Germline V gene data show CDR1 as MNHEY and CDR2 as SMNVEV (reference sequence). CDR3 length: 15 amino acids.

The V call is TRBV5-1, the J call TRBJ2-2; 12 bases agree with TRBD1. This CDR3 is built from 18 residues. Germline V lookup: CDR1 SGHRS, CDR2 YFSETQ. Unmatched junction bases numbered 7, after V lost 0 bases and J lost 4 bases. The CDR3 DNA reads as TGCGCCAGCAGCTTGGAGGGACAGGGGGCGCGAGGCACCGGGGAGCTGTTTTTT. As protein: CASSLEGQGARGTGELFF.

J is TRBJ1-5 and V is TRBV2; TRBD1 agrees at 9 bases. After removal of 6 bases from V and 3 bases from J, the junction contained 6 bases not matched to a gene. Germline lookup yields CDR1 SNHLY and CDR2 FYNNEI. CDR3 length: 15 amino acids. The CDR3 DNA sequence: TGTGCCAGCAGAGACGGGACAGGGTACAATCAGCCCCAGCATTTT. This gives the protein CASRDGTGYNQPQHF.